This is a list of T cell receptor beta chains from one sample in a study of early T cells in non-severe SARS-CoV-2 infection. TCRdb passed the 5' RACE reads through MiXCR, listing each CDR3 protein once. The sample records 20,000 to 30,000 distinct CDR3 sequences, around 4% being singletons. The sample taken for sequencing was whole blood. These receptors all come from an adult who was a healthcare worker with PCR-confirmed SARS-CoV-2 infection or an uninfected control (not recorded which). Both conserved end residues are part of each CDR3. The D gene is left open where the match is weak. Size values are once, few and many counts, or a class for expanded clones, and some rows have none.

abundance,d_gene,j_gene,v_gene,CDR3nt,CDR3aa
many,.,TRBJ2-1,TRBV24-1,TGTGCCACCAGTCCCCCGGATCCCAGGGCAGGGCAGTTCTTC,CATSPPDPRAGQFF
.,TRBD2,TRBJ2-6,TRBV15,TGTGCCACCACCCGACTAGCGGGAGGGCCAGCGATCAGGTCTGGGGCCAACGTCCTGACTTTC,CATTRLAGGPAIRSGANVLTF
many,TRBD2,TRBJ2-5,TRBV6-5,TGTGCCAGCAGCCGCGGGACTAGTCAATCCGGGGGGCAAGAGACCCAGTACTTC,CASSRGTSQSGGQETQYF
many,.,TRBJ2-2,TRBV18,TGTGCCAGCTCACCATTAGGAGCGTTCTCGAACACCGGGGAGCTGTTTTTT,CASSPLGAFSNTGELFF
.,TRBD1,TRBJ1-1,TRBV6-6,TGTGCCAGCAGTTCCTATCGACAGGGAGGGCGTAACACTGAAGCTTTCTTT,CASSSYRQGGRNTEAFF
many,TRBD1,TRBJ2-5,TRBV7-2,TGTGCCAGCAGCTCGGGACAGATCCCAGTCTTC,CASSSGQIPVF
few,.,TRBJ2-2,TRBV11-2,TGTGCCAGCAGCTTAGGAACCGGGGAGCTGTTTTTT,CASSLGTGELFF
many,TRBD1,TRBJ2-5,TRBV5-1,TGCGCCAGCAGCATGGATGGGACAGGCCAAGAGACCCAGTACTTC,CASSMDGTGQETQYF
many,.,TRBJ1-3,TRBV6-6,TGTGCCAGCAGTCCCGACGGACTTATTGGAAACACCATATATTTT,CASSPDGLIGNTIYF
many,TRBD1,TRBJ1-5,TRBV24-1,TGTGCCACCAGTGCACAAGCGCTCCGGGACAGGGGTGATCAGCCCCAGCATTTT,CATSAQALRDRGDQPQHF
many,.,TRBJ2-2,TRBV7-3,TGTGCCAGCAGCTTATTAGGTAGCGTCACCGGGGAGCTGTTTTTT,CASSLLGSVTGELFF
.,.,TRBJ2-1,TRBV12-5,TGTGCTAGTGGTATCTCCAACCAGGGGGGCTCCTACAATGAGCAGTTCTTC,CASGISNQGGSYNEQFF
many,.,TRBJ2-7,TRBV11-1,TGTGCCAGCAGCGAACGGGACAAGGCGTCCTACGAGCAGTACTTC,CASSERDKASYEQYF
few,.,TRBJ2-7,TRBV3-1,TGTGCCAGCAGCGGAGGTTCCTACGAGCAGTACTTC,CASSGGSYEQYF
.,TRBD2,TRBJ2-1,TRBV2,TGTGCCAGCAAGGGAGGGGACAATGAGCAGTTCTTC,CASKGGDNEQFF
many,TRBD1,TRBJ2-1,TRBV20-1,TGCAGTGCTCCGGACAGGGGGTTGAATGAGCAGTTCTTC,CSAPDRGLNEQFF
many,TRBD2,TRBJ2-1,TRBV11-2,TGTGCCAGCAGCCTTTCCGCCAGGAGGGCTAGCGGGGTGGGAAATGAGCAGTTCTTC,CASSLSARRASGVGNEQFF
many,TRBD1,TRBJ2-1,TRBV19,TGTGCCAGTAGTCCGGACAGGGGGGCCTACAATGAGCAGTTCTTC,CASSPDRGAYNEQFF
.,.,TRBJ2-1,TRBV6-9,TGTGCCGGAAAGCGGGAACAGGGGTGTGGTCGCAATGAGCAGTTCTTC,CAGKREQGCGRNEQFF
.,.,TRBJ1-2,TRBV3-1,TGTGCCAGCAGCCAGCTCGCCCCGGGTAGAGGCTACACCTTC,CASSQLAPGRGYTF
.,.,TRBJ1-2,TRBV11-2,TGTGCCAGCAGCTTCGGCAGAGGTGGCTACACCTTC,CASSFGRGGYTF
many,.,TRBJ2-5,TRBV20-1,TGCAGTGCTAGCCTAGCGTCCCAGTACTTC,CSASLASQYF
many,TRBD1,TRBJ1-1,TRBV12-3/TRBV12-4,TGTGCCAGCAGTTCGGGACAGAGCACTGAAGCTTTCTTT,CASSSGQSTEAFF
many,.,TRBJ2-5,TRBV7-6,TGTGCCAGCAGCTACCAAGAGACCCAGTACTTC,CASSYQETQYF
many,.,TRBJ1-1,TRBV29-1,TGCAGCGTACCCCAGGGGAACACTGAAGCTTTCTTT,CSVPQGNTEAFF
many,.,TRBJ2-5,TRBV5-1,TGCGCCAGCAGCTCGGGAATGAGGAGAGAGACCCAGTACTTC,CASSSGMRRETQYF
many,TRBD1,TRBJ2-1,TRBV7-2,TGTGCCAGCAGCCCAGCAGGGGGCCTGGGTGAGCAGTTCTTC,CASSPAGGLGEQFF
many,.,TRBJ1-1,TRBV2,TGTGCCAGCAGTGAACGCCACACCATGAACACTGAAGCTTTCTTT,CASSERHTMNTEAFF
many,.,TRBJ2-7,TRBV15,TGTGCCACCAGCAGAGATCGCGGCCAATCCTACGAGCAGTACTTC,CATSRDRGQSYEQYF
.,.,TRBJ2-3,TRBV7-2,TGTGCCAGCAGCTTAGCGGGGGGGCCAAATACGCAGTATTTT,CASSLAGGPNTQYF
.,TRBD2,TRBJ2-1,TRBV4-1,TGCGCCAGCAGCCGAGGAAGAGCTAGCGGGGGGGCCAATGAGCAGTTCTTC,CASSRGRASGGANEQFF
many,.,TRBJ2-2,TRBV20-1,TGCAGTGCTAGAGATGCGTCGGAGGCCCTAACCGGGGAGCTGTTTTTT,CSARDASEALTGELFF
many,.,TRBJ2-5,TRBV7-9,TGTGCCAGCAGCTTTAGAGTTGAGACCCAGTACTTC,CASSFRVETQYF
many,.,TRBJ2-3,TRBV6-1,TGTGCCAGCAGTGAATGGCGGGAAACTAGCACAGATACGCAGTATTTT,CASSEWRETSTDTQYF
many,.,TRBJ1-1,TRBV6-4,TGTGCCAGCAGTGCAGAGGGCGAAAGCGCGGCTTTCTTT,CASSAEGESAAFF
many,.,TRBJ2-2,TRBV18,TGTGCCAGCTCACCAATGGGCACCGGGGAGCTGTTTTTT,CASSPMGTGELFF
medium-sized,.,TRBJ1-5,TRBV6-5,TGTGCCAGCACCCTGACGTCCGGGAGCAATCAGCCCCAGCATTTT,CASTLTSGSNQPQHF
few,.,TRBJ2-7,TRBV2,TGTGCCAGCCGGACAGCTTCGAACTCCTACGAGCAGTACTTC,CASRTASNSYEQYF
many,.,TRBJ2-5,TRBV7-6,TGTGCCAGCAGCTCCCCCAGGGGCGACCAAGAGACCCAGTACTTC,CASSSPRGDQETQYF
many,.,TRBJ2-3,TRBV20-1,TGCAGTGCTCCCGGGTACGACACAGATACGCAGTATTTT,CSAPGYDTDTQYF
many,.,TRBJ1-1,TRBV15,TGTGCCACCAGCAGGGACACTGAAGCTTTCTTT,CATSRDTEAFF
.,.,TRBJ1-4,TRBV4-1,TGCGCCAGCAGCCAACCATATGAAAAACTGTTTTTT,CASSQPYEKLFF
many,TRBD2,TRBJ2-1,TRBV5-5,TGTGCCAGCAGCTTATATAGCGGGGACCACAATGAGCAGTTCTTC,CASSLYSGDHNEQFF
few,.,TRBJ1-4,TRBV5-4,TGTGCCAGCAGCTCAGGGTTTCGTGAAAAACTGTTTTTT,CASSSGFREKLFF
many,.,TRBJ2-5,TRBV6-7,TGTGCCAGCAGTTACTCGTTACCGGATAGGGCGGATCAAGAGACCCAGTACTTC,CASSYSLPDRADQETQYF
medium-sized,.,TRBJ2-1,TRBV3-1,TGTGCCAGCAGCTCTTATAGTGAGCAGTTCTTC,CASSSYSEQFF